Below, 31 T cell receptor beta chains from the same sample are listed, as sequenced in a study of cytomegalovirus exposure and HLA in healthy donors. Primers for the PCR totalled 60 Vbeta and 13 Jbeta. Generated by immunoSEQ multiplex PCR, the TCRdb table keeps only in-frame clones and is missing some. The sample's table shows under 95,000 clones. Sequenced material: PBMCs. The origin of the receptors is a man aged 45-65 years in good health and CMV-seronegative.

The chain carries TRBV11-1 and TRBJ2-5; TRBD2 aligns across 7 bases. This CDR3 has 13 residues. V lost 4 bases to trimming and J lost 11 bases; unmatched junction nucleotides: 10. Looked up from germline, CDR1 is SGHAT and CDR2 is FQDESV (reference sequence). CDR3 in amino acids: CASSSPGLAAQYF. The CDR3 DNA reads TGTGCCAGCAGCTCCCCAGGGCTAGCGGCGCAGTACTTC.

The chain recombines TRBV9 with TRBJ2-3; 11 bases are shared with TRBD2. This CDR3 comprises 17 residues. With 0 bases clipped from V and 4 bases from J, the junction kept 7 bases outside the gene matches. The germline gives CDR1 SGDLS, CDR2 YYNGEE. CDR3 protein: CASSVGVSGGGADTQYF. Here the CDR3 DNA reads TGTGCCAGCAGCGTAGGCGTTAGCGGGGGGGGAGCAGATACGCAGTATTTT.

The chain carries TRBV5-4 and TRBJ2-7; 8 nucleotides match TRBD1. Germline CDR1 reads SGHNT; CDR2 reads YYREEE (reference sequence). This CDR3 has 14 residues. V trimming: 2 bases; J trimming: 5 bases; junction bases outside the gene matches: 6. The CDR3 DNA is TGTGCCAGCAGCTTCCGGGACAGGACGAACGAGCAGTACTTC. This sequence encodes CASSFRDRTNEQYF.

The V call is TRBV7-9, the J call TRBJ1-5; D is possibly TRBD1 (6 bases). CDR1 and CDR2 from the germline V gene are SEHNR and FQNEAQ (reference sequence). V was pared by 1 base and J by 5 bases, with 12 bases between. The CDR3 totals 15 residues. The CDR3 is CASSLVGQGYQPQHF. CDR3 bases: TGTGCCAGCAGCTTAGTCGGGCAGGGGTATCAGCCCCAGCATTTT.

V is TRBV7-9 and J is TRBJ2-3; D is possibly TRBD2 (6 bases). The CDR3 spans 15 residues. CDR1 SEHNR and CDR2 FQNEAQ come from the germline V gene (reference sequence). The V end was cut by 5 bases, the J end by 3 bases, with 15 bases between. This CDR3 is CASSPGGVVTDTQYF. In nucleotides, the CDR3 is TGTGCCAGCAGCCCCGGGGGAGTAGTTACAGATACGCAGTATTTT.

CDR3: CASSQGGIATEGYTF. The DNA of the CDR3 is TGCGCCAGCAGCCAAGGCGGGATTGCCACTGAAGGCTACACCTTC. The gene calls are TRBV4-1 and TRBJ1-2; D gene uncertain. CDR1 MGHRA and CDR2 YSYEKL come from the germline V gene. V was pared by 1 base and J by 8 bases, with 17 bases between. This CDR3 spans 15 amino acids.

To note about this clone: In this CDR3 the conserved last residue, phenylalanine or tryptophan, is missing, so a read error is likely. This chain uses TRBV5-6 with TRBJ1-2, with 7 bases matching TRBD1. V gave up 3 bases and J gave up 6 bases; unmatched junction bases: 14. Germline lookup yields CDR1 SGHDT and CDR2 YYEEEE. The CDR3 covers 16 residues. The CDR3 DNA sequence: TGTGCCAGCAGCTCCGGGACAGTATACACCGAAGATGGCTACACCCTC. This gives the protein CASSSGTVYTEDGYTL.

The gene calls are TRBV9 and TRBJ2-7, with D possibly TRBD1 on 6 matching bases. Trimming shortened V by 3 bases and J by 1 base, and 14 bases separated the two germline ends. The CDR3 runs 15 residues. Germline V gene sequence: CDR1 SGDLS, CDR2 YYNGEE. CDR3 sequence reads: CASSAQTGLSYEQYF. The CDR3, as DNA: TGTGCCAGCAGCGCTCAGACAGGCTTATCCTACGAGCAGTACTTC.

The rearrangement links TRBV7-2 to TRBJ2-1; D is possibly TRBD2 (5 bases). Germline CDR1 SGHTA, CDR2 FQGNSA. The length of the CDR3 is 16 residues. The V gene lost 5 bases and the J gene lost 5 bases, with 19 bases spanning the gap. DNA of the CDR3: TGTGCCAGCAGCGGACGGACTGCTGGAGCAAACAATGAGCAGTTCTTC. As protein: CASSGRTAGANNEQFF.

V and J are TRBV7-2 and TRBJ1-2; 7 bases are a match to TRBD1. V shed 2 bases and J 7 bases; nucleotides not matched to a gene: 7. Germline V gene data show CDR1 as SGHTA and CDR2 as FQGNSA. The CDR3 length is 14 residues. In nucleotides, the CDR3 is TGTGCCAGCAGCTTACCAGACAGGGTAGTTGGCTACACCTTC. The encoded protein is CASSLPDRVVGYTF.

The chain combines TRBV7-9 with TRBJ2-7; 10 nucleotides line up with TRBD1. The CDR3 is 15 amino acids. After removal of 1 base from V and 7 bases from J, the junction contained 7 bases not matched to a gene. Germline V lookup: CDR1 SEHNR, CDR2 FQNEAQ (reference sequence). The CDR3 here is CASSLGQGAGIEQYF. CDR3 bases: TGTGCCAGCAGCTTAGGACAGGGGGCCGGTATAGAGCAGTACTTC.

The rearrangement links TRBV27 to TRBJ1-5; D gene unclear. CDR1 and CDR2 from the germline V gene are MNHEY and SMNVEV (reference sequence). The CDR3 is 13 amino acids. V lost 3 bases and J lost 3, with 6 bases in between. Here the CDR3 reads CASSFADNQPQHF. DNA of the CDR3: TGTGCCAGCAGTTTCGCAGACAATCAGCCCCAGCATTTT.

The chain couples TRBV11-3 to TRBJ1-5, with D maybe TRBD1 (5 bases). CDR3 length equals 16 residues. In germline, CDR1 is SGHNT, CDR2 YENEEA. V was shortened by 1 base and J by 2 bases, with 12 bases between the two germline ends. CDR3 DNA sequence: TGTGCCAGCAGCTTAGGGGCAGGGTTTGGCAATCAGCCCCAGCATTTT. The encoded protein is CASSLGAGFGNQPQHF.

The chain has TRBV20-1 and TRBJ2-7; no clear D gene. Germline V lookup: CDR1 DFQATT, CDR2 SNEGSKA (reference sequence). V was shortened by 2 bases and J by 3 bases, with 5 bases between the two germline ends. The CDR3 contains 11 residues. CDR3 DNA sequence: TGCAGTGCTAGATATTTCTACGAGCAGTACTTC. Translating it yields CSARYFYEQYF.

This rearrangement joins TRBV11-2 to TRBJ1-2, with 12 bases fitting TRBD1. J lost 5 bases, V lost 2 bases, and 6 bases had no gene match. This CDR3 is 16 amino acids long. CDR1 is SGHAT and CDR2 is FQNNGV in the germline V gene. The CDR3 sequence is CASSLMVGQGAYGYTF. CDR3 bases: TGTGCCAGCAGCTTAATGGTGGGACAGGGGGCTTATGGCTACACCTTC.

This chain uses TRBV1 with TRBJ2-3; the DNA was not compared with TRBD1, the D call given in the table. TRBV1 is a pseudogene. The CDR3 is made up of 18 amino acids. This chain's CDR3 is CTSITTGGSPTDTDTQYF. Written as DNA, the CDR3 is TGCACCAGCATCACGACAGGGGGGAGCCCGACGGACACAGATACGCAGTATTTT.

The chain couples TRBV7-2 to TRBJ2-5, with 14 bases fitting TRBD2. The V segment lost 3 bases and the J segment 2 bases; nucleotides outside the gene matches: 5. The CDR3 runs to 17 residues. Germline CDR1 reads SGHTA; CDR2 reads FQGNSA. CDR3 amino acids: CASSFGTSGGLQETQYF. CDR3 coding DNA: TGTGCCAGCAGCTTTGGGACTAGCGGGGGCCTACAAGAGACCCAGTACTTC.

This chain links TRBV5-1 with TRBJ2-6; possibly TRBD2 for D (6 bases). The CDR3 is made up of 19 amino acids. V was pared by 0 bases and J by 2 bases, with 18 bases between. CDR1 is SGHRS, CDR2 YFSETQ, per germline. CDR3 nucleotides: TGCGCCAGCAGCTTGGCCGGGGAGGATTTTGTCACTGGGGCCAACGTCCTGACTTTC. Protein product: CASSLAGEDFVTGANVLTF. The variable domain in full, with the rest retrieved from reference TRBV5-1 and TRBJ2-6, is KAGVTQTPRYLIKTRGQQVTLSCSPISGHRSVSWYQQTPGQGLQFLFEYFSETQRNKGNFPGRFSGRQFSNSRSEMNVSTLELGDSALYLCASSLAGEDFVTGANVLTFGAGSRLTVL.

The rearrangement links TRBV27 to TRBJ1-2; no reliable D call. CDR3 length: 14 residues. Germline lookup yields CDR1 MNHEY and CDR2 SMNVEV (reference sequence). The germline V and J ends were trimmed by 2 bases and 7 bases, with 14 bases remaining between them. CDR3 DNA sequence: TGTGCCAGCAGTTTAGCGGGTCCGGTACCTGGCTACACCTTC. Amino acids: CASSLAGPVPGYTF.

The rearrangement links TRBV19 to TRBJ1-4; D uncertain. CDR1 and CDR2 from the germline V gene are LNHDA and SQIVND (reference sequence). The V gene lost 3 bases and the J gene lost 5 bases, with 10 bases spanning the gap. CDR3 length: 14 residues. CDR3 amino acids: CASSMGRINEKLFF. DNA of the CDR3: TGTGCCAGTAGTATGGGCAGGATCAATGAAAAACTGTTTTTT.

Written as DNA, the CDR3 is TGTGCCAGCAGTGTAGACACCAACTCCTACGAGCAGTACTTC. It codes for CASSVDTNSYEQYF. J is TRBJ2-7 and V is TRBV2; D gene ambiguous. The CDR3 is made up of 14 amino acids. Germline CDR1 SNHLY, CDR2 FYNNEI. V was shortened by 4 bases and J by 0 bases, with 10 bases between the two germline ends.

The gene calls are TRBV10-3 and TRBJ2-5; 8 nucleotides align to TRBD2. Germline CDR1 and CDR2: ENHRY and SYGVKD. V dropped 3 bases and J dropped 5; count of bases not matched to a gene: 11. The CDR3 loop spans 16 amino acids. CDR3 DNA sequence: TGTGCCATCAGTGACCCGGGACTAGGGGACGGGGAGACCCAGTACTTC. Residues: CAISDPGLGDGETQYF.

The rearrangement links TRBV4-3 to TRBJ2-5; 9 nucleotides align to TRBD2. CDR1 and CDR2 from the germline V gene are LGHNA and YSLEER. CDR3 length: 18 residues. The junction had 11 bases not matched to a gene; V was cut back by 0 bases and J by 3 bases. The CDR3 bases are TGCGCCAGCAGCCAAGAGGTCCTTGGCGGGGGGGCTAAAGAGACCCAGTACTTC. It is translated as CASSQEVLGGGAKETQYF.

This chain joins TRBV5-1 and TRBJ2-7, with 8 bases identical to TRBD1. This CDR3 contains 16 residues. V shed 4 bases and J 5 bases; nucleotides not matched to a gene: 14. CDR1 SGHRS and CDR2 YFSETQ come from the germline V gene. CDR3 sequence (DNA): TGCGCCAGCAGCCAATCTCTTAGGACAGGGATGAACGAGCAGTACTTC. It codes for CASSQSLRTGMNEQYF.

The V gene is TRBV11-3, the J gene TRBJ2-7; 7 nucleotides line up with TRBD2. Germline loops: CDR1 SGHNT, CDR2 YENEEA. CDR3 length: 12 amino acids. V was pared by 6 bases and J by 2 bases, with 1 base of the junction left unmatched. CDR3 sequence (DNA): TGTGCCAGCAGTCGGGGGGCCTACGAGCAGTACTTC. This sequence encodes CASSRGAYEQYF.

The CDR3 reads CASSQESGAHVYEQYF. DNA of the CDR3: TGCGCCAGCAGCCAAGAGTCAGGGGCCCACGTCTACGAGCAGTACTTC. This rearrangement joins TRBV4-1 to TRBJ2-7; D perhaps matches TRBD1 (6 bases). Trimming cost V 0 bases and J 3 bases, with 15 bases left between them. The germline V gene has CDR1 MGHRA and CDR2 YSYEKL. This CDR3 region has 16 residues.

V usage is TRBV27 and J usage is TRBJ2-7; 13 nucleotides align to TRBD2. The germline V gene encodes CDR1 MNHEY and CDR2 SMNVEV (reference sequence). The CDR3 length is 17 residues. V lost 5 bases, J lost 0 bases, and 7 bases stayed unmatched. Written as DNA, the CDR3 is TGTGCCAGCAGTCCGGGACTAGCGGGGCACACCTCCTACGAGCAGTACTTC. This encodes CASSPGLAGHTSYEQYF.

The gene calls are TRBV5-4 and TRBJ2-7; 8 bases align to TRBD1. The CDR3 runs to 15 residues. Germline trimming cut 4 bases from V and 5 bases from J; bases unmatched to any gene: 11. Germline-derived CDR1 and CDR2 are SGHNT and YYREEE (reference sequence). The CDR3 loop is CASSPPQGAINEQYF. The CDR3 region has the DNA TGTGCCAGCAGCCCACCTCAGGGGGCAATCAACGAGCAGTACTTC.

The chain is built from TRBV6-5 and TRBJ1-4; 9 bases map to TRBD1. The CDR3 totals 15 residues. Germline CDR1 MNHEY, CDR2 SVGAGI. V lost 6 bases, J lost 5 bases, and 7 bases stayed unmatched. CDR3 nucleotide sequence: TGTGCCAGCAGAACTATCGGGACAGGGAATGAAAAACTGTTTTTT. Translating gives CASRTIGTGNEKLFF.

V gene TRBV5-5 combines with J gene TRBJ2-7; D ambiguous. Looked up from germline, CDR1 is SGHKS and CDR2 is YYEKEE (reference sequence). CDR3 length: 14 residues. With 0 bases removed from V and 7 bases from J, the gap between germline ends came to 14 bases. The CDR3 sequence is CASSLGQAPSEQYF. DNA for the CDR3: TGTGCCAGCAGCTTGGGGCAGGCACCCTCGGAGCAGTACTTC.

The J gene is TRBJ1-4, the V gene TRBV10-1; 7 bases are a match to TRBD1. CDR3 size: 15 residues. Per germline, CDR1 WNHNN and CDR2 SYGVQD (reference sequence). V was clipped by 3 bases and J by 8 bases; unmatched bases: 9. CDR3 sequence: CASSDGTAGREKLFF. For the CDR3, the DNA is TGCGCCAGCAGTGATGGGACAGCCGGCCGCGAAAAACTGTTTTTT.